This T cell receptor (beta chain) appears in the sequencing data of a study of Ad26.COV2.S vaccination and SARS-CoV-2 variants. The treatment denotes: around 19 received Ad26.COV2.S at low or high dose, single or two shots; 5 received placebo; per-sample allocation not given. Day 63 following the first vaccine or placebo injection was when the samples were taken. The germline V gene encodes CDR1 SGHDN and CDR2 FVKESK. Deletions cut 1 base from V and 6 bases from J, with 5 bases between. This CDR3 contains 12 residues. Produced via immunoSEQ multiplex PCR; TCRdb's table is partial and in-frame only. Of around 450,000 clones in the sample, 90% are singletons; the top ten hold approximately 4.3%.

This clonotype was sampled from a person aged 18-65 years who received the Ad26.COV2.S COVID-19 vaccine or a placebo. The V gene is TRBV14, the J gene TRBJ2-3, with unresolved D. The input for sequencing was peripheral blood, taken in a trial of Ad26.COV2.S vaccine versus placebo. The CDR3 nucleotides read TGTGCCAGCAGCCAAGGAGATGATACGCAGTATTTT. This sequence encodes CASSQGDDTQYF.